The source of this TCR beta chain is a study of tumor and adjacent non-tumor tissue in lung cancer. Three rounds of nested PCR, following a modified ARM-PCR protocol, produced the TCRbeta library. TCRdb fed the multiplex PCR reads into MiXCR, producing one record per CDR3 protein. The repertoire holds 70,000 to 90,000 distinct CDR3 sequences, with 60% to 80% as singletons. RNA was extracted from bulk tissue without any cell sorting. Germline values: CDR1 SQVTM, CDR2 ANQGSEA. The CDR3 runs 11 residues. Regarding this clonotype: One junction end disagrees with the germline gene, perhaps due to a read error.

The chain uses TRBV29-1 and TRBJ1-1, with unresolved D. The clonotype originates from a woman between 45 and 65 years old with non-small cell lung cancer. Material: lung tumor tissue. The CDR3 spells CSVARRSEALF. The CDR3 nucleotides are TGCAGCGTTGCTCGGCGGTCTGAAGCTCTCTTT.